These 32 T cell receptor beta chains came from one sample sequenced in a study of T cells in Graves' hyperthyroidism and ophthalmopathy. RNA transcripts served as the template for amplifying TCR beta CDR3 regions. HTBI primers were the set used in a first-round RT-PCR of the TCR CDR3. A single record per CDR3 protein comes from TCRdb applying MiXCR to the multiplex PCR reads. The table lists 660,000 or so distinct CDR3 sequences, nearly 45% of them singletons. Sequencing was performed on peripheral blood or thyroid tissue (not recorded which). These receptors all come from an adult man with Graves' disease, either hyperthyroidism or ophthalmopathy (not recorded which).

The V and J genes are TRBV6-5 and TRBJ2-2; no definite D call. V lost 5 bases, J lost 1 base, and 11 bases lay in between. The CDR3 sequence is 15 residues long. Per germline, CDR1 MNHEY and CDR2 SVGAGI. CDR3 nucleotides: TGTGCCAGCAGTGAAGCATCAGGGAACACCGGGGAGCTGTTTTTT. It specifies CASSEASGNTGELFF.

This clonotype was seen ten or more times. The chain combines TRBV24-1 with TRBJ1-5; 7 nucleotides match TRBD1. V lost 3 bases, J lost 7 bases, and 11 bases stayed unmatched. The CDR3 length is 16 residues. Germline V gene data show CDR1 as KGHDR and CDR2 as SFDVKD. The CDR3 region has the DNA TGTGCCACCAGTGATAAGTCGACAGGGTTGGGCCAGCCCCAGCATTTT. As protein: CATSDKSTGLGQPQHF.

Ten or more counts support this clonotype. CDR3 residues: CASSLARTRNSPLHF. CDR3 bases: TGTGCCAGCAGCTTGGCTAGGACACGGAATTCACCCCTCCACTTT. V usage is TRBV5-5 and J usage is TRBJ1-6, with a tentative D call TRBD1 (5 bases). This CDR3 has 15 amino acids. Deletions cut 0 bases from V and 7 bases from J, with 11 bases between. Per the germline V gene, CDR1 is SGHKS and CDR2 is YYEKEE (reference sequence).

This CDR3 is CSARGLAGSYEQYF. The CDR3 DNA follows: TGCAGTGCTAGAGGACTAGCGGGGTCCTACGAGCAGTACTTC. This chain joins TRBV20-1 and TRBJ2-7; 11 bases are shared with TRBD2. Germline CDR1 is DFQATT and CDR2 is SNEGSKA (reference sequence). CDR3 length: 14 residues. V trimming: 1 base; J trimming: 1 base; junction bases outside the gene matches: 0.

This clonotype was counted between two and nine times. The DNA of the CDR3 is TGTGCCTGGAGTAGGGCTAGCGGTCCGGAGACCCAGTACTTC. This encodes CAWSRASGPETQYF. The gene calls are TRBV30 and TRBJ2-5, with 7 bases aligning to TRBD2. V was clipped by 2 bases and J by 5 bases; unmatched bases: 8. The germline V gene encodes CDR1 GTSNPN and CDR2 SVGIG (reference sequence). The CDR3 spans 14 residues.

Points on this clonotype: Germline and junction disagree at one end, which may indicate a read error. The chain uses TRBV6-5 and TRBJ2-7, with D possibly TRBD2 on 6 matching bases. This CDR3 has 14 amino acids. The germline gives CDR1 MNHEY, CDR2 SVGAGI. CDR3 amino acids: CAISESEGNYEQYF. CDR3 nucleotides: TGTGCCATCAGTGAGTCGGAGGGCAACTACGAGCAGTACTTC.

The CDR3 region is CSSFNSGNTIYF. DNA for the CDR3: TGCAGCAGTTTTAACTCTGGAAACACCATATATTTT. V and J are TRBV29-1 and TRBJ1-3; D gene unclear. The CDR3 sequence is 12 residues long. The V end lost 8 bases, the J end lost 0 bases, and 8 bases lay between the germline ends. Germline V gives CDR1 SQVTM, CDR2 ANQGSEA.

V gene TRBV5-1 combines with J gene TRBJ2-7; D call uncertain. The germline V gene encodes CDR1 SGHRS and CDR2 YFSETQ. V lost 1 base and J lost 0, with 8 bases in between. This CDR3 is built from 14 residues. In DNA, the CDR3 is TGCGCCAGCAGCTTGTTTGCGATCTCCTACGAGCAGTACTTC. Its protein product is CASSLFAISYEQYF.

This clonotype was picked up many times. The V call is TRBV7-6, the J call TRBJ2-5; TRBD1 matches 9 bases. V was clipped by 0 bases and J by 3 bases; unmatched bases: 8. Germline V CDR1 and CDR2: SGHVS, FNYEAQ. The CDR3 covers 17 residues. CDR3 sequence reads: CASSLAGTGPHKETQYF. CDR3 nucleotide sequence: TGTGCCAGCAGCTTAGCCGGGACAGGGCCTCACAAAGAGACCCAGTACTTC.

The rearrangement links TRBV15 to TRBJ1-6; D is possibly TRBD1 (5 bases). Germline lookup yields CDR1 LNHNV and CDR2 YYDKDF (reference sequence). The CDR3 runs to 13 residues. V was clipped by 4 bases and J by 10 bases, with 11 bases between them. CDR3 sequence (DNA): TGTGCCACCAGCACAAGCCGGGACTCACCCCTCCACTTT. Amino acid sequence: CATSTSRDSPLHF.

J is TRBJ1-5 and V is TRBV7-6; a possible D gene is TRBD1 (6 bases). The ends were cut back, 1 base at V and 4 bases at J, with 11 bases in the middle. The CDR3 is made up of 15 amino acids. Germline CDR1 and CDR2: SGHVS and FNYEAQ. The CDR3 here is CASSLEVGQNQPQHF. The DNA of the CDR3 is TGTGCCAGCAGCTTAGAGGTTGGACAGAATCAGCCCCAGCATTTT.

This clonotype came up many times. The CDR3 loop is CASSAGQGRTEAFF. In nucleotides, the CDR3 is TGTGCCAGCAGTGCCGGACAGGGTCGGACTGAAGCTTTCTTT. The V call is TRBV7-8, the J call TRBJ1-1; TRBD1 matches 8 bases. Germline CDR1 and CDR2: SGHVS and FQNEAQ. Losses at the gene ends were 6 bases for V and 5 bases for J; bases not matched to a gene: 8. The CDR3 is 14 residues long.

This clonotype was seen ten or more times. CDR3 amino acids: CAISGQGSPEAFF. The CDR3 nucleotides are TGTGCCATCAGTGGACAGGGGAGCCCTGAAGCTTTCTTT. The chain joins TRBV10-3 to TRBJ1-1, with 8 bases lining up with TRBD1. Germline-derived CDR1 and CDR2 are ENHRY and SYGVKD. The CDR3 has 13 residues. With 4 bases clipped from V and 6 bases from J, the junction kept 4 bases outside the gene matches.

Here the CDR3 reads CASSWHRDYACTGELFF. The CDR3 region has the DNA TGTGCCAGCAGCTGGCACCGGGACTACGCATGCACCGGGGAGCTGTTTTTT. V is TRBV7-9 and J is TRBJ2-2, with 7 bases that match TRBD2. In germline, CDR1 is SEHNR, CDR2 FQNEAQ (reference sequence). The CDR3 has 17 residues. V lost 4 bases to trimming and J lost 4 bases; unmatched junction nucleotides: 12.

This clonotype was detected only a few times. The chain combines TRBV12-3 or TRBV12-4 with TRBJ1-2, with D perhaps matching TRBD1 (6 bases). The CDR3 is 14 amino acids. The V and J ends lost 4 bases and 5 bases respectively, with 14 bases between them. The CDR3 DNA reads as TGTGCCAGCAGTTACTCGGGGGCTCGGTATGGCTACACCTTC. It codes for CASSYSGARYGYTF.

This chain joins TRBV25-1 and TRBJ2-7; TRBD1 is a possible D gene (5 bases). CDR1 and CDR2 from the germline V gene are MGHDK and SYGVNS. Trimming left V 3 bases short and J 2 bases short, with 17 bases between. CDR3 length: 16 amino acids. The chain's CDR3 is CASSDSAQGVTYEQYF. The CDR3 bases are TGTGCCAGCAGTGATTCCGCGCAAGGGGTTACCTACGAGCAGTACTTC.

In its sample, this clonotype was seen many times. The chain joins TRBV7-9 to TRBJ1-4, with TRBD1 matching 9 bases. The germline CDR1 and CDR2 sequences are SEHNR and FQNEAQ (reference sequence). Unmatched junction bases numbered 8, after V lost 5 bases and J lost 4 bases. The CDR3 extends over 16 amino acids. The CDR3 loop reads CASSTDRGASNEKLFF. DNA of the CDR3: TGTGCCAGCAGCACGGACAGGGGAGCGAGTAATGAAAAACTGTTTTTT. The full variable domain, with the rest looked up from reference TRBV7-9 and TRBJ1-4, is DTGVSQNPRHKITKRGQNVTFRCDPISEHNRLYWYRQTLGQGPEFLTYFQNEAQLEKSRLLSDRFSAERPKGSFSTLEIQRTEQGDSAMYLCASSTDRGASNEKLFFGSGTQLSVL.

J is TRBJ1-3 and V is TRBV29-1, with D possibly matching TRBD1 (5 bases). Germline V gives CDR1 SQVTM, CDR2 ANQGSEA. V was cut by 2 bases and J by 8 bases, with 7 bases left in between. The CDR3 loop spans 11 amino acids. CDR3 bases: TGCAGCGTTGAAATGGGGGACACCATATATTTT. Protein: CSVEMGDTIYF.

The chain carries TRBV29-1 and TRBJ2-7; D is unresolved. The CDR3 length is 12 residues. Germline-derived CDR1 and CDR2 are SQVTM and ANQGSEA. V was pared by 3 bases and J by 3 bases, with 9 bases between. For the CDR3, the DNA is TGCAGCGTTGACGGGTACCGCTACGAGCAGTACTTC. It yields the protein CSVDGYRYEQYF.

This clonotype was counted ten times or more. The gene calls are TRBV29-1 and TRBJ2-2; D gene unclear. CDR3 length equals 13 residues. V lost 0 bases, J lost 7 bases, and 9 bases lay in between. Looked up from germline, CDR1 is SQVTM and CDR2 is ANQGSEA. Here the CDR3 reads CSVEDLTDGELFF. CDR3 coding DNA: TGCAGCGTTGAAGATTTGACGGACGGGGAGCTGTTTTTT.

This clonotype was seen repeatedly, ten times or more. V is TRBV2 and J is TRBJ2-5, with TRBD2 as a possible D gene (6 bases). The germline V and J ends were trimmed by 3 bases and 5 bases, with 13 bases remaining between them. The germline V gene encodes CDR1 SNHLY and CDR2 FYNNEI. The CDR3 covers 14 residues. This chain's CDR3 is CASSDLTSLETQYF. CDR3 sequence (DNA): TGTGCCAGCAGTGATTTAACTAGCCTTGAGACCCAGTACTTC.

In this sample, this clonotype turned up a few times. The chain recombines TRBV7-2 with TRBJ1-5; TRBD1 agrees at 7 bases. The germline CDR1 and CDR2 sequences are SGHTA and FQGNSA. The ends lost 5 bases at V and 14 bases at J; junction bases unmatched: 15. The CDR3 loop spans 14 amino acids. CDR3 residues: CASSQGDTQLGEHF. CDR3 nucleotide sequence: TGTGCCAGCAGCCAGGGGGACACCCAGTTAGGGGAGCATTTT.

This sequence joins TRBV13 and TRBJ1-5; the D gene is possibly TRBD1 (6 bases). V was shortened by 2 bases and J by 4 bases, with 12 bases between the two germline ends. Germline V CDR1 and CDR2: PRHDT, FYEKMQ (reference sequence). The CDR3 has 15 amino acids. The CDR3 protein is CASSLIGQTNQPQHF. The CDR3 nucleotides are TGTGCCAGCAGCTTAATTGGACAGACTAATCAGCCCCAGCATTTT.

CDR3 amino acids: CAISDLRGIPFTF. The CDR3 region has the DNA TGTGCCATCAGTGATTTAAGGGGGATTCCATTTACCTTC. The V call is TRBV10-3, the J call TRBJ1-2; TRBD1 might be the D (6 bases). CDR1 and CDR2 (germline): ENHRY, SYGVKD. The CDR3 is made up of 13 amino acids. Trimming cost V 3 bases and J 14 bases, with 19 bases left between them.

In its sample, this clonotype was seen a few times. The chain uses TRBV2 and TRBJ2-7; 11 bases are a match to TRBD1. The CDR3 consists of 15 residues. Germline lookup yields CDR1 SNHLY and CDR2 FYNNEI. V was pared by 5 bases and J by 5 bases, with 8 bases of the junction left unmatched. CDR3 coding DNA: TGTGCCAGCAGTTTGACGGGACAGGGGGTAAACGAGCAGTACTTC. It is translated as CASSLTGQGVNEQYF.

The chain has TRBV7-3 and TRBJ1-6; D is possibly TRBD1 (6 bases). The CDR3 sequence is 16 residues long. V was trimmed by 5 bases and J by 10 bases, leaving 21 bases between them. Germline loops: CDR1 SGHTA, CDR2 FQGTGA. The CDR3 protein is CASSEHVGGAGSPLHF. The CDR3 DNA reads TGTGCCAGCAGCGAACACGTTGGGGGGGCTGGATCACCCCTCCACTTT.

This chain joins TRBV19 and TRBJ1-4; no definite D call. The CDR3 consists of 14 residues. Germline V gives CDR1 LNHDA, CDR2 SQIVND (reference sequence). Trimming stripped 3 bases from V and 8 bases from J, with 13 bases between. CDR3 in amino acids: CASSILGGAEKLFF. CDR3 sequence (DNA): TGTGCCAGTAGTATTCTCGGCGGAGCGGAAAAACTGTTTTTT.

Written as DNA, the CDR3 is TGCAGCCAAGATTGGGGCGGGGCTTGGGGCTACACCTTC. Translating gives CSQDWGGAWGYTF. J is TRBJ1-2 and V is TRBV29-1, with D possibly matching TRBD1 (5 bases). This CDR3 region has 13 residues. V lost 8 bases to trimming and J lost 8 bases, with 21 bases between them. Germline assignment: CDR1 SQVTM and CDR2 ANQGSEA. The full variable domain, in which reference TRBV29-1 and TRBJ1-2 provide the parts outside the CDR3, is SAVISQKPSRDICQRGTSLTIQCQVDSQVTMMFWYRQQPGQSLTLIATANQGSEATYESGFVIDKFPISRPNLTFSTLTVSNMSPEDSSIYLCSQDWGGAWGYTFGSGTRLTVV.

V gene TRBV6-2 or TRBV6-3 combines with J gene TRBJ2-7, with TRBD1 identical over 10 bases. J lost 5 bases, V lost 6 bases, and 10 bases had no gene match. The CDR3 runs 15 residues. From germline, CDR1 is MNHEY and CDR2 SVGEGT. CDR3 loop: CASSLLGTGEDEQYF. In nucleotides, the CDR3 is TGTGCCAGCAGCTTACTTGGGACAGGGGAGGACGAGCAGTACTTC.

The J gene is TRBJ2-5, the V gene TRBV14; 9 bases line up with TRBD2. Germline CDR1 SGHDN, CDR2 FVKESK. The V and J ends lost 1 base and 7 bases, in that order; junction bases with no gene match: 10. This CDR3 has 16 residues. DNA for the CDR3: TGTGCCAGCAGCCAAGGGATGGGACTAGCCGAGGGGACCCAGTACTTC. Residues: CASSQGMGLAEGTQYF.

This clonotype was detected ten times or more. The V gene is TRBV10-3, the J gene TRBJ1-2; D unclear. CDR3 size: 13 residues. Germline CDR1 and CDR2: ENHRY and SYGVKD. Trimming took 3 bases from V and 6 from J, leaving 11 bases between them. The CDR3 DNA sequence: TGTGCCATCAGTGACGGTCCTTACGATGGCTACACCTTC. Protein sequence: CAISDGPYDGYTF.

V usage is TRBV25-1 and J usage is TRBJ1-5; 8 bases line up with TRBD1. Germline V gives CDR1 MGHDK, CDR2 SYGVNS. CDR3 length equals 15 residues. V lost 5 bases, J lost 4 bases, and 7 bases stayed unmatched. CDR3 coding DNA: TGTGCCAGCAGTACAGGGGGGACGGGGAATCAGCCCCAGCATTTT. Protein: CASSTGGTGNQPQHF.